Listed here are 23 T cell receptor beta chains from one sample, sequenced in a study of control samples from healthy donors and cancer patients (TCRdb year 2020). Library preparation was by the immunoSEQ multiplex PCR assay. TCRdb obtained this table from immuneACCESS and retained in-frame rearrangements with V and J assigned. These tables miss some clones; where compared with another copy, unresolved V genes account for less than half of the shortfall, and the remainder is unexplained. The sample table lists about 140,000 clones, around 90% of them with a count of one. The ten largest make up 5.5% to 9% of the sample. Sequenced input: blood. The origin of the receptors is a man younger than 35 in good health.

This chain joins TRBV7-9 and TRBJ1-5, with D uncertain. The CDR3 runs to 14 residues. Trimming cost V 3 bases and J 4 bases, with 10 bases left between them. Per germline, CDR1 SEHNR and CDR2 FQNEAQ (reference sequence). CDR3 DNA: TGTGCCAGCAGCTTTGGTCTGGGGAATCAGCCCCAGCATTTT. This encodes CASSFGLGNQPQHF.

The V call is TRBV15, the J call TRBJ1-1, with D uncertain. From germline, CDR1 is LNHNV and CDR2 YYDKDF (reference sequence). The CDR3 length is 13 residues. The V and J ends lost 3 bases and 1 base respectively, with 6 bases between them. In DNA form, the CDR3 reads TGTGCCACCAGCAGCAGTGGGAACACTGAAGCTTTCTTT. This translates into CATSSSGNTEAFF.

The CDR3 DNA reads as TGCGCCAGCAGCCAGCGACAGGGGTCCTACAATGAGCAGTTCTTC. This encodes CASSQRQGSYNEQFF. The V gene is TRBV4-1, the J gene TRBJ2-1; 8 bases align to TRBD1. The CDR3 is 15 amino acids. Germline V gene data show CDR1 as MGHRA and CDR2 as YSYEKL. The V segment lost 3 bases and the J segment 1 base; nucleotides outside the gene matches: 2.

This sequence joins TRBV6-2 or TRBV6-3 and TRBJ2-1; TRBD2 aligns across 7 bases. The germline V gene encodes CDR1 MNHEY and CDR2 SVGEGT. The CDR3 totals 15 residues. The trim removed 5 bases at V and 2 bases at J, leaving 6 bases unmatched. The CDR3 sequence: CASSAYRGAYNEQFF. The CDR3 region has the DNA TGTGCCAGCAGTGCCTACCGGGGGGCCTACAATGAGCAGTTCTTC.

The chain recombines TRBV5-1 with TRBJ2-7; 7 nucleotides agree with TRBD1. Trimming took 4 bases from V and 5 from J; bases not matched to a gene: 3. Germline V gives CDR1 SGHRS, CDR2 YFSETQ. There are 12 residues in the CDR3. The CDR3 bases are TGCGCCAGCAGCCAAACAGGGGACGAGCAGTACTTC. Its protein product is CASSQTGDEQYF.

This clone showed up just once. The chain joins TRBV5-4 to TRBJ2-3, with 12 bases aligning to TRBD2. Per the germline V gene, CDR1 is SGHNT and CDR2 is YYREEE (reference sequence). The ends lost 2 bases at V and 0 bases at J; junction bases unmatched: 7. The CDR3 has 18 amino acids. CDR3: CASSLLAGGLHSTDTQYF. CDR3 bases: TGTGCCAGCAGCTTACTAGCGGGGGGCCTTCATAGCACAGATACGCAGTATTTT. The complete variable domain, with remaining parts taken from reference TRBV5-4 and TRBJ2-3, reads ETGVTQSPTHLIKTRGQQVTLRCSSQSGHNTVSWYQQALGQGPQFIFQYYREEENGRGNFPPRFSGLQFPNYSSELNVNALELDDSALYLCASSLLAGGLHSTDTQYFGPGTRLTVL.

Here the CDR3 reads CASSQPGQGHTGELFF. CDR3 coding DNA: TGTGCCAGCAGCCAACCGGGACAGGGGCACACCGGGGAGCTGTTTTTT. The V call is TRBV14, the J call TRBJ2-2; 10 bases agree with TRBD1. Germline-derived CDR1 and CDR2 are SGHDN and FVKESK. The CDR3 contains 16 residues. After removal of 2 bases from V and 3 bases from J, the junction contained 3 bases not matched to a gene.

This chain joins TRBV11-1 and TRBJ1-6, with D possibly matching TRBD1 (6 bases). The CDR3 loop spans 14 amino acids. V was pared by 5 bases and J by 9 bases, with 14 bases between. In germline, CDR1 is SGHAT, CDR2 FQDESV (reference sequence). DNA of the CDR3: TGTGCCAGCAGCCCATCTCTAGGGGGTTCACCCCTCCACTTT. It yields the protein CASSPSLGGSPLHF.

The V and J genes are TRBV29-1 and TRBJ1-2; TRBD1 aligns across 7 bases. The CDR3 runs 16 residues. V was pared by 3 bases and J by 6 bases, with 16 bases of the junction left unmatched. Germline V gene sequence: CDR1 SQVTM, CDR2 ANQGSEA. The CDR3 loop reads CSVEPSGDSFKNGYTF. The DNA of the CDR3 is TGCAGCGTTGAGCCCTCTGGGGACAGTTTCAAGAATGGCTACACCTTC.

J is TRBJ2-5 and V is TRBV25-1; D is unresolved. CDR1 MGHDK and CDR2 SYGVNS come from the germline V gene. This CDR3 region has 15 residues. The germline V and J ends were trimmed by 1 base and 2 bases, with 11 bases remaining between them. The chain's CDR3 is CASSELAVSQETQYF. The DNA for the CDR3 is TGTGCCAGCAGTGAATTGGCAGTATCACAAGAGACCCAGTACTTC.

The chain employs TRBV4-2 and TRBJ2-3; 14 bases fit TRBD2. Germline trimming cut 3 bases from V and 4 bases from J; bases unmatched to any gene: 6. This CDR3 is built from 17 residues. Per the germline V gene, CDR1 is LGHNA and CDR2 is YNFKEQ. The CDR3 here is CASSQPGLAGGPDTQYF. DNA of the CDR3: TGTGCCAGCAGCCAGCCCGGACTAGCGGGGGGCCCAGATACGCAGTATTTT.

The rearrangement joins TRBV4-1 to TRBJ2-7, with no clear D. Germline CDR1 reads MGHRA; CDR2 reads YSYEKL. This CDR3 is 16 amino acids long. Between the trimmed V and J ends, which lost 2 bases and 5 bases, there was a span of 19 bases. As DNA, the CDR3 is TGCGCCAGCAGCCAATTACCGGGCCCTGGGATCCACGAGCAGTACTTC. Translated: CASSQLPGPGIHEQYF.

The gene calls are TRBV28 and TRBJ2-2; 11 nucleotides agree with TRBD2. V shed 6 bases and J 4 bases; nucleotides not matched to a gene: 7. Germline V gene lookup returns CDR1 MDHEN and CDR2 SYDVKM. There are 16 residues in the CDR3. The CDR3 loop is CASRTATSGITGELFF. DNA of the CDR3: TGTGCCAGCAGGACGGCGACTAGCGGGATCACCGGGGAGCTGTTTTTT.

The CDR3: CASSQDLSTEAFF. In DNA form, the CDR3 reads TGTGCCAGCAGCCAAGATCTGAGTACTGAAGCTTTCTTT. V and J are TRBV4-2 and TRBJ1-1; D is ambiguous. Trimming stripped 0 bases from V and 5 bases from J, with 7 bases between. This CDR3 comprises 13 residues. The germline CDR1 and CDR2 sequences are LGHNA and YNFKEQ.

This rearrangement joins TRBV19 to TRBJ1-5; 8 nucleotides line up with TRBD1. Germline values: CDR1 LNHDA, CDR2 SQIVND (reference sequence). V was pared by 5 bases and J by 2 bases, with 8 bases of the junction left unmatched. The CDR3 totals 16 residues. The DNA of the CDR3 is TGTGCCAGTAGTGAGGTAGCAGGGGGCGGCAATCAGCCCCAGCATTTT. As protein: CASSEVAGGGNQPQHF.

The chain recombines TRBV11-3 with TRBJ2-2; 13 bases map to TRBD2. Germline V gives CDR1 SGHNT, CDR2 YENEEA. V dropped 4 bases and J dropped 7; count of bases not matched to a gene: 6. This CDR3 has 16 residues. The CDR3 sequence is CASSSWTSGGGGELFF. CDR3 DNA sequence: TGTGCCAGCAGCTCCTGGACTAGCGGGGGCGGCGGGGAGCTGTTTTTT.

The chain combines TRBV30 with TRBJ1-1; D remains unclear. Germline V gives CDR1 GTSNPN, CDR2 SVGIG (reference sequence). V lost 2 bases to trimming and J lost 4 bases, with 11 bases between them. The CDR3 covers 13 residues. The CDR3 nucleotides read TGTGCCTGGAGTTCTCAGCTAGGCACTGAAGCTTTCTTT. Encoded protein: CAWSSQLGTEAFF.

V is TRBV7-3 and J is TRBJ2-5; D unresolved. V lost 5 bases and J 4 bases, leaving 14 bases between the germline ends. CDR3 length: 14 amino acids. Germline CDR1 SGHTA, CDR2 FQGTGA. CDR3 residues: CASSPWIRRETQYF. The CDR3 nucleotides are TGTGCCAGCAGCCCATGGATTCGTAGAGAGACCCAGTACTTC.

The rearrangement joins TRBV15 to TRBJ2-3, with 8 bases that match TRBD2. The CDR3 runs to 16 residues. The J segment lost 4 bases and the V segment lost 4 bases, leaving 10 bases of the junction unmatched. Germline V lookup: CDR1 LNHNV, CDR2 YYDKDF (reference sequence). The CDR3 spells CATSIQGRGVADTQYF. CDR3 nucleotide sequence: TGTGCCACCAGCATACAAGGGCGGGGGGTTGCAGATACGCAGTATTTT.

The chain recombines TRBV6-6 with TRBJ2-5; 11 nucleotides align to TRBD2. The CDR3 is 16 amino acids. With V trimmed by 0 bases and J by 3 bases, 3 bases remained unmatched. Germline V gives CDR1 MNHNY, CDR2 SVGAGI (reference sequence). The CDR3 DNA sequence: TGTGCCAGCAGTTACTCAATACTAGCGGGGGAAGAGACCCAGTACTTC. Its translation: CASSYSILAGEETQYF.

The DNA for the CDR3 is TGTGCCAGCAGCCGACGGGAGGGCGCTGGCACTGAAGCTTTCTTT. This encodes CASSRREGAGTEAFF. The chain links TRBV3-1 (or the pseudogene TRBV3-2) to TRBJ1-1; D remains ambiguous. The CDR3 has 15 amino acids. V was cut by 4 bases and J by 4 bases, with 16 bases left in between. Germline CDR1 and CDR2: LGHDT and YNNKEL (reference sequence).

V is TRBV19 and J is TRBJ2-2; the D gene is possibly TRBD1 (5 bases). The CDR3 contains 16 residues. The V gene lost 3 bases and the J gene lost 4 bases, with 15 bases spanning the gap. CDR1 is LNHDA, CDR2 SQIVND, per germline (reference sequence). The CDR3 DNA follows: TGTGCCAGTAGTATGGGTCGGACACTGGGCACCGGGGAGCTGTTTTTT. Protein product: CASSMGRTLGTGELFF.

The rearrangement joins TRBV9 to TRBJ2-1, with TRBD2 matching 8 bases. The CDR3 contains 16 residues. The V and J ends lost 10 bases and 7 bases, in that order; junction bases with no gene match: 19. The V gene's germline CDR1 is SGDLS and CDR2 YYNGEE. CDR3 region: CASASLGGATGNEQFF. In nucleotides, the CDR3 is TGTGCCTCAGCTTCTCTCGGGGGGGCCACGGGGAATGAGCAGTTCTTC.